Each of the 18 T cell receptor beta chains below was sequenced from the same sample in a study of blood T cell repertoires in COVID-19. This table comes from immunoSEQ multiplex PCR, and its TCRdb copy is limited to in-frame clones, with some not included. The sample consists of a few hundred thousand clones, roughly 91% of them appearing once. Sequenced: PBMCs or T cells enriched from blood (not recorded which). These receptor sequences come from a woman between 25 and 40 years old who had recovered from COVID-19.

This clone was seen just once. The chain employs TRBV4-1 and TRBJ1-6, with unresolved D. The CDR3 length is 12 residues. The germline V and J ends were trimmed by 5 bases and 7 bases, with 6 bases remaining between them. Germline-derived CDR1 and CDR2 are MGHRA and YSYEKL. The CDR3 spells CASSTENSPLHF. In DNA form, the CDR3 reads TGCGCCAGCAGCACAGAAAATTCACCCCTCCACTTT.

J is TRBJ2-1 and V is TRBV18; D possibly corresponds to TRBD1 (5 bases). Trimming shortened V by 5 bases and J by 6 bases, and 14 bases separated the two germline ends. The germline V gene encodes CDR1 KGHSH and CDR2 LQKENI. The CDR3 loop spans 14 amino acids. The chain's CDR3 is CASSEQGSLNEQFF. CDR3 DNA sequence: TGTGCCAGCTCAGAGCAGGGATCCCTCAATGAGCAGTTCTTC.

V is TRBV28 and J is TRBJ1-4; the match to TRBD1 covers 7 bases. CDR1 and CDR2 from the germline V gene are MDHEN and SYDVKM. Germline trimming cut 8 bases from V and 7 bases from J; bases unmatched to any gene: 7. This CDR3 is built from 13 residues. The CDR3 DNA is TGTGCCAGCCATAGACAGGGCATTGAAAAACTGTTTTTT. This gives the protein CASHRQGIEKLFF.

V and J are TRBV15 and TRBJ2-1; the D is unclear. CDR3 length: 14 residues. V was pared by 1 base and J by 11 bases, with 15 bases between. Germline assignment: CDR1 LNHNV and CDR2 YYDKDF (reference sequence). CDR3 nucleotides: TGTGCCACCAGCAGAGTAACTACCCAAACCCAGCAGTTCTTC. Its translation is CATSRVTTQTQQFF.

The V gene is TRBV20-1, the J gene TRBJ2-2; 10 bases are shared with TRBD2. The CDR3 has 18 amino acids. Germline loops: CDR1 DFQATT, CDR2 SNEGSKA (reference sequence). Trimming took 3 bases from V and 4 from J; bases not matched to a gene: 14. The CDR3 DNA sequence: TGCAGTGCTAGTCGGGGGCCTAGCGGGAGCGACTTCACCGGGGAGCTGTTTTTT. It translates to CSASRGPSGSDFTGELFF.

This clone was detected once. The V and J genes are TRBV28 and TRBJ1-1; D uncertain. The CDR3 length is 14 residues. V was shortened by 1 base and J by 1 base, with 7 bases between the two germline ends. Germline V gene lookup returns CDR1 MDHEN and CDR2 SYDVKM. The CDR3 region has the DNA TGTGCCAGCAGTTTATATCGGAGGAACACTGAAGCTTTCTTT. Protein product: CASSLYRRNTEAFF.

The CDR3 region is CASSQVGESSGNTIYF. The CDR3 DNA follows: TGTGCCAGCAGCCAAGTTGGAGAGAGCTCTGGAAACACCATATATTTT. The V gene is TRBV4-2, the J gene TRBJ1-3; no firm D call. CDR3 length: 16 amino acids. Trimming removed 1 base from V and 0 bases from J, with 10 bases in between. CDR1 LGHNA and CDR2 YNFKEQ come from the germline V gene.

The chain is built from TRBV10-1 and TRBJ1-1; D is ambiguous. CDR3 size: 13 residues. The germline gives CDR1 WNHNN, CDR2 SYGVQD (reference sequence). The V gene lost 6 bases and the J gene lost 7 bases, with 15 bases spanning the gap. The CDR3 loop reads CASSEGAPVEAFF. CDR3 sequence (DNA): TGCGCCAGCAGCGAGGGAGCCCCGGTTGAAGCTTTCTTT.

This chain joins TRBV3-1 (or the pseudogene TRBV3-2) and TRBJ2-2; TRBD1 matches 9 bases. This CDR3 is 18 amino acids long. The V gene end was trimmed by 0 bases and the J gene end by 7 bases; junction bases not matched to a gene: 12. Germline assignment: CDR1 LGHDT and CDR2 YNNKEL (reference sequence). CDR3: CASSQDPDRGRIGGELFF. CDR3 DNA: TGTGCCAGCAGCCAAGATCCTGACAGGGGGAGGATTGGCGGGGAGCTGTTTTTT.

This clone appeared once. The CDR3 DNA reads as TGTGCCATCAGTGAGTCAGGACAGGGGGCTGGCTATGGCTACACCTTC. It translates to CAISESGQGAGYGYTF. The chain carries TRBV10-3 and TRBJ1-2; 11 bases align to TRBD1. CDR3 size: 16 residues. CDR1 and CDR2 (germline): ENHRY, SYGVKD. V was pared by 0 bases and J by 4 bases, with 4 bases of the junction left unmatched.

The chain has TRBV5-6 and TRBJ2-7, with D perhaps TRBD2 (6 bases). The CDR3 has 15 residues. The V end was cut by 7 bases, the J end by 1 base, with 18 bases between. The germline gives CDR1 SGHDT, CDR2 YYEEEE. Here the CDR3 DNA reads TGTGCCAGCTCGAGGCGGGGAGCCAAGTCCTACGAGCAGTACTTC. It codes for CASSRRGAKSYEQYF.

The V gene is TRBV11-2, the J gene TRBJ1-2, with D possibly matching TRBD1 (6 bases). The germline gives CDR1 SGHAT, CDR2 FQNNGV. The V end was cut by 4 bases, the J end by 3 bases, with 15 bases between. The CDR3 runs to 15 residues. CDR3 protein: CASSSLRDKYYGYTF. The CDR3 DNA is TGTGCCAGCAGCTCCCTCCGGGACAAATACTATGGCTACACCTTC.

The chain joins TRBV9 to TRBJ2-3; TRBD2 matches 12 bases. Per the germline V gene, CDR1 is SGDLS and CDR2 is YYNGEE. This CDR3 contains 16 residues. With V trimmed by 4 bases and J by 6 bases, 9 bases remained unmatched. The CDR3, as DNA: TGTGCCAGCAGCCCCGGGACTAGCGGGCGGTGGGATACGCAGTATTTT. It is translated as CASSPGTSGRWDTQYF.

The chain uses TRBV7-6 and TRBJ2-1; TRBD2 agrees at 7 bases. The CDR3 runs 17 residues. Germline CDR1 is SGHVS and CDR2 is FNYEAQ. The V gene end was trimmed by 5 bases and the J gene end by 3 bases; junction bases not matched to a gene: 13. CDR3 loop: CASSPTIPSGYYNEQFF. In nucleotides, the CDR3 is TGTGCCAGCAGCCCCACCATACCTAGCGGCTACTACAATGAGCAGTTCTTC.

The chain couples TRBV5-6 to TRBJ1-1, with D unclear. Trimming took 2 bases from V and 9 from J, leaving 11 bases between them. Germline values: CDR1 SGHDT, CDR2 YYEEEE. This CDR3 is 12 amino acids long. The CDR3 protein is CASSLLAFQAFF. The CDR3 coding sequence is TGTGCCAGCAGCTTATTGGCTTTTCAAGCTTTCTTT.

The CDR3 loop is CASSYHLAGEYEQYF. DNA of the CDR3: TGTGCCAGCAGTTACCACCTAGCGGGAGAGTACGAGCAGTACTTC. This chain uses TRBV6-2 or TRBV6-3 with TRBJ2-7; 10 positions agree with TRBD2. There are 15 residues in the CDR3. The junction had 5 bases not matched to a gene; V was cut back by 2 bases and J by 4 bases. From germline, CDR1 is MNHEY and CDR2 SVGEGT.

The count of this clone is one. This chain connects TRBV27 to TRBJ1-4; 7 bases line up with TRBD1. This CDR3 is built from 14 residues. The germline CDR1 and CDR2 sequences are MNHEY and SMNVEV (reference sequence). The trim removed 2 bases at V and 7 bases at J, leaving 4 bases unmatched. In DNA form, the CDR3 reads TGTGCCAGCAGTTTAAGGAGGGGGCGTGAAAAACTGTTTTTT. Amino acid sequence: CASSLRRGREKLFF.

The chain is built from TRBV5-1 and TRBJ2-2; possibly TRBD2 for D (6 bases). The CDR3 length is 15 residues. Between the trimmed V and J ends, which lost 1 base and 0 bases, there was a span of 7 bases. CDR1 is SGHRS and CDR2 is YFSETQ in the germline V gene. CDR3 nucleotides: TGCGCCAGCAGCTTGTCTAGCGCGAACACCGGGGAGCTGTTTTTT. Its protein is CASSLSSANTGELFF.